One sample yielded the 18 T cell receptor beta chains listed below, sequenced in a study of T cells in Graves' hyperthyroidism and ophthalmopathy. Regions amplified from RNA transcripts were the TCR beta CDR3 regions. HTBI primers were the set used in a first-round RT-PCR of the TCR CDR3. TCRdb itself ran the multiplex PCR reads through MiXCR, one entry per CDR3 protein. The table lists fewer than 700,000 distinct CDR3 sequences, under 20% of them singletons. The specimen was blood. These receptors came from a woman younger than 30 with Graves' ophthalmopathy.

This chain joins TRBV7-9 and TRBJ1-4; the match to TRBD1 covers 7 bases. This CDR3 contains 18 residues. Germline loops: CDR1 SEHNR, CDR2 FQNEAQ (reference sequence). J lost 2 bases, V lost 1 base, and 10 bases had no gene match. CDR3 sequence: CASSLERGTVITNEKLFF. The CDR3 nucleotides are TGTGCCAGCAGCTTAGAGCGCGGGACAGTAATTACTAATGAAAAACTGTTTTTT.

Points on this clonotype: Given a much more abundant clone one base away, this may be a read error. The chain employs TRBV27 and TRBJ2-3, with 10 bases that match TRBD1. With 9 bases clipped from V and 4 bases from J, the junction kept 7 bases outside the gene matches. Germline CDR1 MNHEY, CDR2 SMNVEV (reference sequence). The CDR3 spans 14 residues. CDR3 residues: CARSRTGGSDTQYF. The CDR3 DNA follows: TGTGCCAGGAGTAGGACAGGGGGTTCAGATACGCAGTATTTT.

This clonotype has ten or more counts. CDR3 DNA sequence: TGTGCCAGCACCACATCTGGGACTAGCGGGAGCAGCGAGACCCAGTACTTC. Protein: CASTTSGTSGSSETQYF. This chain joins TRBV28 and TRBJ2-5, with 14 bases lining up with TRBD2. The V segment lost 7 bases and the J segment 5 bases; nucleotides outside the gene matches: 12. Germline V lookup: CDR1 MDHEN, CDR2 SYDVKM. This CDR3 comprises 17 residues. Combining the CDR3 with reference TRBV28 and TRBJ2-5 gives the whole variable domain DVKVTQSSRYLVKRTGEKVFLECVQDMDHENMFWYRQDPGLGLRLIYFSYDVKMKEKGDIPEGYSVSREKKERFSLILESASTNQTSMYLCASTTSGTSGSSETQYFGPGTRLLVL.

This chain joins TRBV5-5 and TRBJ2-2; no clear D. Germline V gene data show CDR1 as SGHKS and CDR2 as YYEKEE (reference sequence). V was cut by 4 bases and J by 3 bases, with 13 bases left in between. The length of the CDR3 is 15 residues. For the CDR3, the DNA is TGTGCCAGCAGCCCCCTAGTTCCCGACACCGGGGAGCTGTTTTTT. Translating it yields CASSPLVPDTGELFF.

This clonotype was counted ten times or more. V and J are TRBV28 and TRBJ1-1, with TRBD1 matching over 7 bases. Germline CDR1 is MDHEN and CDR2 is SYDVKM. The CDR3 runs 13 residues. Losses at the gene ends were 6 bases for V and 4 bases for J; bases not matched to a gene: 5. The CDR3 reads CASRDPGGTEAFF. The CDR3 DNA is TGTGCCAGCAGGGATCCAGGGGGCACTGAAGCTTTCTTT.

The chain is built from TRBV18 and TRBJ1-3; no definite D call. This CDR3 region has 15 residues. Germline CDR1 reads KGHSH; CDR2 reads LQKENI. With 3 bases removed from V and 2 bases from J, the gap between germline ends came to 11 bases. The CDR3 loop reads CASSPWAGAGNTIYF. The CDR3 DNA reads TGTGCCAGCTCACCGTGGGCTGGGGCTGGAAACACCATATATTTT.

The table lists this clonotype with many counts. The rearrangement links TRBV28 to TRBJ1-2; D is ambiguous. This CDR3 has 12 residues. Germline CDR1 and CDR2: MDHEN and SYDVKM. The V gene lost 5 bases and the J gene lost 3 bases, with 7 bases spanning the gap. CDR3 DNA sequence: TGTGCCAGCAGTAGTAACGACTATGGCTACACCTTC. Its translation: CASSSNDYGYTF.

This clonotype appeared many times. The chain carries TRBV12-3 or TRBV12-4 and TRBJ1-6; 7 bases map to TRBD1. With V trimmed by 4 bases and J by 9 bases, 9 bases remained unmatched. The CDR3 totals 15 residues. The CDR3 DNA follows: TGTGCCAGCAGTTCCCGCGAGGGGGCGCTTTCACCCCTCCACTTT. It encodes CASSSREGALSPLHF.

The chain joins TRBV10-3 to TRBJ2-1; 12 nucleotides match TRBD2. This CDR3 has 16 residues. Germline CDR1 and CDR2: ENHRY and SYGVKD. J was trimmed by 8 bases and V by 8 bases; bases with no gene match: 13. CDR3 nucleotides: TGTGCCATCTCCTCTAGCGGGAGGGCCGTAGGAGATGAGCAGTTCTTC. It is translated as CAISSSGRAVGDEQFF.

Ten or more counts support this clonotype. V and J are TRBV5-1 and TRBJ2-3; 8 positions agree with TRBD2. Germline V CDR1 and CDR2: SGHRS, YFSETQ. The CDR3 consists of 15 residues. With V trimmed by 4 bases and J by 6 bases, 10 bases remained unmatched. CDR3 sequence reads: CASSQVAGPGDTQYF. The DNA for the CDR3 is TGCGCCAGCAGCCAAGTAGCGGGGCCGGGGGATACGCAGTATTTT.

CDR3 in amino acids: CASSLNMGTEAFF. The CDR3 nucleotides read TGTGCCAGCAGCTTAAACATGGGAACTGAAGCTTTCTTT. This rearrangement joins TRBV7-9 to TRBJ1-1; no definite D call. V shed 2 bases and J shed 5 bases, with 9 bases lying between them. Germline V CDR1 and CDR2: SEHNR, FQNEAQ (reference sequence). The CDR3 has 13 residues.

This clonotype has a count of ten or more. This sequence joins TRBV3-1 and TRBJ2-5; D gene uncertain. This CDR3 spans 12 amino acids. The V gene lost 1 base and the J gene lost 6 bases, with 6 bases spanning the gap. Per the germline V gene, CDR1 is LGHDT and CDR2 is YNNKEL (reference sequence). The CDR3 nucleotides read TGTGCCAGCAGCCAAGGGCGGAAGACCCAGTACTTC. It yields the protein CASSQGRKTQYF.

Note on this clonotype: This could be a read error, since a much larger clone is one nucleotide away. V is TRBV6-1 and J is TRBJ2-1; 7 bases are shared with TRBD1. Per the germline V gene, CDR1 is MNHNS and CDR2 is SASEGT. CDR3 size: 12 residues. Unmatched junction bases numbered 3, after V lost 7 bases and J lost 6 bases. The DNA for the CDR3 is TGTGCCAGCAACACAGGGGTCAATGAGCAGTTCTTC. Its protein product is CASNTGVNEQFF.

This clonotype showed up many times. The rearrangement uses TRBV7-2 and TRBJ1-5; D is undetermined. The CDR3 contains 13 residues. V was shortened by 1 base and J by 4 bases, with 5 bases between the two germline ends. CDR1 and CDR2 (germline): SGHTA, FQGNSA. The CDR3 nucleotides are TGTGCCAGCAGCTTAGGATGGAATCAGCCCCAGCATTTT. Amino acid sequence: CASSLGWNQPQHF.

The V call is TRBV4-3, the J call TRBJ2-1; D is possibly TRBD1 or TRBD2 (6 bases each). Germline values: CDR1 LGHNA, CDR2 YSLEER. The CDR3 is 14 amino acids. Trimming stripped 1 base from V and 9 bases from J, with 13 bases between. The CDR3 region has the DNA TGCGCCAGCAGCCAAGTGGGAGGACAGACTGAGCAGTTCTTC. Protein product: CASSQVGGQTEQFF.

With respect to this clonotype: A read error is possible here, since a much larger clone lies one base away. The genes are TRBV29-1 and TRBJ1-1; D remains unclear. CDR3 length: 13 residues. Germline assignment: CDR1 SQVTM and CDR2 ANQGSEA. This chain's CDR3 is CSVNGRMNTEASF. The CDR3 region has the DNA TGCAGCGTCAACGGTAGGATGAACACTGAAGCTTCCTTT.

This clonotype has at least ten counts. The gene calls are TRBV13 and TRBJ1-5; 8 bases align to TRBD1. CDR3 length: 17 residues. V shed 3 bases, J shed 2 bases, and the junction held 9 bases outside the gene matches. Germline V CDR1 and CDR2: PRHDT, FYEKMQ (reference sequence). DNA of the CDR3: TGTGCCAGCAGCTTTAGCACCGACAGGGGAGGCAATCAGCCCCAGCATTTT. It encodes CASSFSTDRGGNQPQHF.

This clonotype was observed many times. J is TRBJ2-6 and V is TRBV5-1, with D unresolved. The CDR3 has 17 amino acids. V was shortened by 1 base and J by 0 bases, with 11 bases between the two germline ends. In germline, CDR1 is SGHRS, CDR2 YFSETQ. The CDR3 bases are TGCGCCAGCAGCTTGTATGGGGTTGGCTCTGGGGCCAACGTCCTGACTTTC. The encoded protein is CASSLYGVGSGANVLTF.